Listed below are T cell receptor beta chains from one sample, sequenced in a study of identical twins. TCRdb passed the 5' RACE reads through MiXCR, listing each CDR3 protein once. The repertoire includes 470,000 or so distinct CDR3 sequences, roughly 26% of them detected once, and approximately 2.9% sits in the top ten. These same records also appear under a second study, on T cells expressing NK-cell markers.

The source material was CD4+ T cells sorted from blood. The source is a woman between 18 and 29 years old in good health. Each CDR3 is given with its conserved first and last residue. A D gene is named only where the DNA matches it firmly. Clone sizes are given selectively: once, few, many, or a class where the clone is expanded.

.	TRBV5-8	few	TRBJ1-3	CASSLGPGVGNTIYF	TGTGCCAGCAGCTTGGGACCCGGTGTAGGGAACACCATATATTTT
.	TRBV7-2	.	TRBJ2-1	CASSWRTAGRSYNEQFF	TGTGCCAGCAGCTGGCGGACAGCCGGTCGCTCCTACAATGAGCAGTTCTTC
.	TRBV5-1	.	TRBJ1-4	CASSRMPRAAEKLFF	TGCGCCAGCAGCCGAATGCCCCGAGCGGCTGAAAAACTGTTTTTT
.	TRBV29-1	.	TRBJ1-1	CSGRLAGNSPFF	TGCAGCGGCCGACTAGCGGGTAATAGTCCTTTCTTT
.	TRBV7-2	.	TRBJ2-2	CASSWTVNTGELFF	TGTGCCAGCAGCTGGACAGTGAACACCGGGGAGCTGTTTTTT
TRBD1	TRBV15	few	TRBJ2-2	CATSKKQGAVDTGELFF	TGTGCCACCAGCAAAAAACAGGGGGCGGTGGACACCGGGGAGCTGTTTTTT
TRBD1	TRBV6-2/TRBV6-3	.	TRBJ2-1	CASSTRWQGQGRPSSYNEQFF	TGTGCCAGCAGCACCCGGTGGCAGGGACAGGGGAGACCCAGCTCCTACAATGAGCAGTTCTTC
.	TRBV5-6	few	TRBJ1-5	CASSLGQTNQPQHF	TGTGCCAGCAGCTTGGGTCAGACCAATCAGCCCCAGCATTTT
.	TRBV14	.	TRBJ1-3	CASSQEAFPSGNTIYF	TGTGCCAGCAGCCAAGAAGCATTTCCCTCTGGAAACACCATATATTTT
TRBD1	TRBV5-1	.	TRBJ2-2	CASSLTDRTGELFF	TGCGCCAGCAGCTTGACGGACAGGACCGGGGAGCTGTTTTTT
.	TRBV29-1	few	TRBJ1-1	CSVGFTEAFF	TGCAGCGTTGGGTTCACTGAAGCTTTCTTT
TRBD2	TRBV4-1	.	TRBJ2-1	CASSQGGIGGRRNEQFF	TGCGCCAGCAGCCAAGGGGGTATTGGCGGGAGACGGAATGAGCAGTTCTTC
TRBD2	TRBV20-1	few	TRBJ2-1	CSALAGANEQFF	TGCAGTGCACTAGCGGGGGCCAATGAGCAGTTCTTC
.	TRBV29-1	.	TRBJ1-1	CSLTVNTEAFF	TGCAGCTTAACAGTGAACACTGAAGCTTTCTTT
.	TRBV10-2	few	TRBJ2-1	CASSEARGRVSSGGNEQFF	TGCGCCAGCAGTGAGGCGAGGGGGAGGGTGTCTAGCGGAGGCAATGAGCAGTTCTTC
.	TRBV7-2	.	TRBJ2-7	CASSRDGTNSYEQYF	TGTGCCAGCAGCCGCGACGGAACTAACAGCTACGAGCAGTACTTC
TRBD1	TRBV6-5	few	TRBJ2-7	CASSYGTGGEQYF	TGTGCCAGCAGTTACGGGACAGGGGGAGAGCAGTACTTC
TRBD1	TRBV24-1	few	TRBJ2-2	CATSDPRQGASGELFF	TGTGCCACCAGTGATCCCCGACAGGGGGCGAGCGGGGAGCTGTTTTTT
TRBD2	TRBV20-1	few	TRBJ2-3	CSARGGPNTDTQYF	TGCAGTGCCCGCGGGGGGCCCAACACAGATACGCAGTATTTT
TRBD1	TRBV20-1	.	TRBJ2-3	CSARTGRITDTQYF	TGCAGTGCTCGGACAGGGAGGATTACAGATACGCAGTATTTT
.	TRBV5-5	.	TRBJ2-7	CATQLGSQHYEQYF	TGTGCCACCCAGCTTGGCTCACAGCACTACGAGCAGTACTTC
TRBD2	TRBV7-2	.	TRBJ2-5	CASNRLAGQETQYF	TGTGCCAGCAACCGACTAGCGGGTCAAGAGACCCAGTACTTC
.	TRBV5-1	many	TRBJ2-5	CASSFSGNQETQYF	TGCGCCAGCAGCTTCTCAGGAAACCAAGAGACCCAGTACTTC
.	TRBV6-6	.	TRBJ1-2	CASSPYTNYGYTF	TGTGCCAGCAGCCCCTACACTAACTATGGCTACACCTTC
TRBD2	TRBV20-1	few	TRBJ2-2	CSASSSGRGELFF	TGCAGTGCTAGCTCTAGCGGGAGGGGGGAGCTGTTTTTT
TRBD2	TRBV20-1	.	TRBJ2-2	CSARDLTSGGFGELFF	TGCAGTGCTAGAGATTTGACTAGCGGGGGGTTCGGGGAGCTGTTTTTT
.	TRBV5-1	.	TRBJ2-1	CASSSRRSDEQFF	TGCGCCAGCAGCTCTAGGCGAAGCGATGAGCAGTTCTTC
.	TRBV9	few	TRBJ2-1	CASSVAVEQFF	TGTGCCAGCAGCGTAGCGGTTGAGCAGTTCTTC
TRBD2	TRBV6-2/TRBV6-3	.	TRBJ2-5	CATLRPAGGHETQYF	TGTGCCACCCTAAGACCAGCGGGAGGACATGAGACCCAGTACTTC
.	TRBV20-1	many	TRBJ2-5	CSASLVQETQYF	TGCAGTGCTAGTTTGGTACAAGAGACCCAGTACTTC
.	TRBV12-3/TRBV12-4	.	TRBJ2-3	CASILPGADTQYF	TGTGCCAGCATCCTTCCTGGAGCAGATACGCAGTATTTT
TRBD2	TRBV2	.	TRBJ2-3	CASSVPGLAGVGLGTDTQYF	TGTGCCAGCAGTGTACCGGGACTAGCGGGAGTTGGGTTGGGCACAGATACGCAGTATTTT
.	TRBV12-3/TRBV12-4	few	TRBJ2-5	CASSQPPLTWGTQYF	TGTGCCAGCAGCCAACCTCCACTGACCTGGGGGACCCAGTACTTC
TRBD1	TRBV4-3	.	TRBJ2-7	CASTVPGQESF	TGCGCCAGCACTGTACCGGGACAGGAAAGCTTC
.	TRBV20-1	.	TRBJ1-5	CSARDIGGNQPQHF	TGCAGTGCTAGAGATATAGGAGGCAATCAGCCCCAGCATTTT
.	TRBV7-2	.	TRBJ2-6	CASSLKLSGANVLTF	TGTGCCAGCAGCCTCAAACTTTCTGGGGCCAACGTCCTGACTTTC
TRBD1	TRBV7-2	few	TRBJ1-3	CASSLGAGGGNTIYF	TGTGCCAGCAGCTTAGGGGCAGGGGGTGGAAACACCATATATTTT